This T cell receptor (beta chain) was captured by sequencing in a study of T cell repertoires in cytomegalovirus infection. CDR3 length: 14 amino acids. The germline V gene encodes CDR1 MNHNY and CDR2 SVGAGI (reference sequence). V lost 0 bases and J lost 2, with 8 bases in between. From the reads, TCRdb called clonotypes with MiXCR, one entry per CDR3 protein. Found here are nearly 550,000 distinct CDR3 sequences, about 15% of them singletons; the top ten hold 20% to 30%. This clonotype has at least ten counts. The receptor comes from a human donor in good health (CMV status not recorded). Some clones in this sample may be carry-over from other donors' samples. The chain recombines TRBV6-6 with TRBJ2-7; D possibly corresponds to TRBD1 (5 bases). The sample consisted of CD8+ T cells from PBMCs. The CDR3 loop reads CASSYSRVAYEQYF. DNA of the CDR3: TGTGCCAGCAGTTACTCCAGGGTGGCCTACGAGCAGTACTTC.